This TCR beta chain was recovered during a study of post-analysis software for immune sequencing data (dated by TCRdb to the mid-2010s). Looking at the study overall: Recorded disease courses included relapsing-remitting, secondary progressive and progressive-relapsing multiple sclerosis, with some patients lacking subtype annotation. A subset of samples was prepared in parallel using single-end sample barcoding, then pooled and co-amplified after Illumina adapter ligation. The patient repertoires were compared against around 11 previously published healthy control repertoires obtained from donors aged about 6 to 28 years.

Summary of the overall study and its limitations: Significantly higher frequencies in patients than in controls were found for roughly five TRBV segments, including TRBV5-6, TRBV5-1 and TRBV20-1. When samples were clustered directly using the F measure, samples prepared in the same batch co-clustered strongly, which prompted a batch-effect correction. Significantly lower normalized Chao1 diversity was found in multiple sclerosis patients than in controls, suggesting substantial peripheral T-cell clonal expansion. The control group was slightly older than the multiple sclerosis patient group.

Note on this clonotype: Its antigen is unknown. Base qualities were left out, and no much larger clone turns up one base away.

TCR beta repertoires were profiled from peripheral blood of approximately 13 young patients with multiple sclerosis to demonstrate the VDJtools post-analysis software. The multiple sclerosis patients were children and adolescents ranging in age from about 6 to 17 years. Via the germline V gene, CDR1 is SQVTM and CDR2 ANQGSEA. Trimming at the junction amounts to 1 base on V and 3 bases on J, and the germline ends lie 16 bases apart. The CDR3 measures 15 amino acids from cysteine to phenylalanine. Only CDR3 DNA remains: 45 bases, in frame from the first base. Libraries were made using PCR. The run used an Illumina HiSeq 2500. To reduce PCR and sequencing biases, unique molecular identifiers were incorporated into the TCR beta cDNA libraries. Around 500,000 cDNA molecules were obtained for every 1 to 10 million input T cells, so each molecule roughly corresponded to one T cell. Patient libraries were prepared and sequenced with the same protocol used for the earlier healthy control dataset. Within a given batch, samples were prepared together, multiplexed and sequenced on the same HiSeq lane. The study's processing was this. Raw barcoded reads were processed with MIGEC, discarding single-read molecular identifier groups before consensus assembly and CDR3 extraction. VDJtools was used for post-analysis of the clonotype tables, and diversity was normalized by down-sampling every dataset to the size of the smallest sample. In repertoire overlap clustering, CDR3 amino acid sequences, but not nucleotide sequences, were matched to correct batch-related cross-sample contamination. TCRdb redid the processing of the public reads, applying fastp at Q25 and MiXCR, and retained in-frame beta chains. Rows are combined by CDR3 protein, so each entry shows the most common genes and DNA. The V and J calls come from TCRdb's annotation, not from the publication. Present in this sample are about 540,000 distinct CDR3 sequences, roughly 34% of which were seen just once. Of the sample, under 7% is held by the ten largest clones.

Sequencing was done on a sample of blood. The TCR originated in a girl younger than 18 with multiple sclerosis. In this chain, TRBV29-1 is recombined with TRBJ2-7; the D gene remains uncertain. The DNA sequence follows: TGCAGCGTTGAAGCATTCTTAGAGAGGCACTACGAGCAGTACTTC. It translates to CSVEAFLERHYEQYF.